The clone carrying this TCR beta chain occurred once. Original processing methods: Amplification of reference gene primers was used by the study to estimate nucleated cell counts. Sequencing was performed with immunoSEQ multiplex PCR; in TCRdb, only in-frame clones are kept and a portion is missing. V and J calls and clone size are given by that table; D and trimming were obtained from the DNA. The sample records approximately 240,000 clones, roughly 90% being singletons. The data originate from a study of blood T cell repertoires in COVID-19. The wider study: The United States, Italy and Spain supplied acute and convalescent COVID-19 samples.

The CDR3 is made up of 16 amino acids. CDR1 MNHEY and CDR2 SVGAGI come from the germline V gene. J was trimmed by 8 bases and V by 2 bases; bases with no gene match: 8. Sample: peripheral blood. V usage is TRBV6-5 and J usage is TRBJ1-6; 8 nucleotides line up with TRBD1. The TCR originated in a woman in her thirties or forties who had recovered from COVID-19. The CDR3 here is CASSYGDRRLYSPLHF. The CDR3 nucleotides are TGTGCCAGCAGTTACGGGGACAGGCGACTATATTCACCCCTCCACTTT.